What follows are 25 T cell receptor beta chains derived from one specimen sequenced in a study of shared clonotypes between healthy human individuals. Using immunoSEQ multiplex PCR, the repertoire was profiled, and TCRdb retains in-frame clones only, with some absent. The data show over a million clones, less than 99% seen once. Sequencing was done on a sample of naive CD4+ T cells sorted from blood. Subset defined: CD45RA+ positively selected. The receptors stem from a man under 40 in good health.

The genes are TRBV9 and TRBJ1-4, with 7 bases that match TRBD1. With V trimmed by 3 bases and J by 5 bases, 10 bases remained unmatched. Germline V gene sequence: CDR1 SGDLS, CDR2 YYNGEE. The CDR3 consists of 16 residues. The CDR3 DNA reads TGTGCCAGCAGCGCCCAAACAGGGGCCCCGAATGAAAAACTGTTTTTT. It translates to CASSAQTGAPNEKLFF.

The chain has TRBV29-1 and TRBJ1-1; 11 nucleotides agree with TRBD1. The CDR3 length is 14 residues. Germline CDR1 SQVTM, CDR2 ANQGSEA. With V trimmed by 7 bases and J by 8 bases, 12 bases remained unmatched. The CDR3 region has the DNA TGCAGCGCTGGACAGGGGGCGCTCCGGCCCGAAGCTTTCTTT. Its protein is CSAGQGALRPEAFF.

This clone was seen just once. The V and J genes are TRBV18 and TRBJ2-2; D possibly corresponds to TRBD1 (5 bases). Germline V gene lookup returns CDR1 KGHSH and CDR2 LQKENI. There are 16 residues in the CDR3. The V end was cut by 1 base, the J end by 3 bases, with 12 bases between. The CDR3 nucleotides are TGTGCCAGCTCACCACGTTCAGGGATTGACACCGGGGAGCTGTTTTTT. This encodes CASSPRSGIDTGELFF.

In its sample, this clone was seen once. The gene calls are TRBV15 and TRBJ2-1; D perhaps matches TRBD1 (6 bases). V was shortened by 3 bases and J by 3 bases, with 12 bases between the two germline ends. Per the germline V gene, CDR1 is LNHNV and CDR2 is YYDKDF (reference sequence). This CDR3 contains 15 residues. This CDR3 is CATSSFRGDYNEQFF. CDR3 bases: TGTGCCACCAGCAGCTTCAGGGGTGACTACAATGAGCAGTTCTTC.

This rearrangement joins TRBV5-1 to TRBJ2-7; D could derive from TRBD1 or TRBD2 (5 bases each). The CDR3 is 14 amino acids. Germline V gives CDR1 SGHRS, CDR2 YFSETQ. Trimming removed 0 bases from V and 2 bases from J, with 9 bases in between. The CDR3 DNA sequence: TGCGCCAGCAGCTTGGGGGACGGAACCTACGAGCAGTACTTC. Amino acid sequence: CASSLGDGTYEQYF.

V usage is TRBV10-3 and J usage is TRBJ2-1, with 7 bases identical to TRBD1. This CDR3 is 16 amino acids long. V was clipped by 6 bases and J by 0 bases; unmatched bases: 8. Germline values: CDR1 ENHRY, CDR2 SYGVKD. CDR3 loop: CAIRPTGAGSYNEQFF. CDR3 sequence (DNA): TGTGCCATCAGGCCAACAGGGGCCGGCTCCTACAATGAGCAGTTCTTC.

The chain joins TRBV7-9 to TRBJ2-3; D might be TRBD2 (6 bases). With 4 bases removed from V and 1 base from J, the gap between germline ends came to 9 bases. This CDR3 is 14 amino acids long. Germline V gene sequence: CDR1 SEHNR, CDR2 FQNEAQ (reference sequence). CDR3 sequence (DNA): TGTGCCAGCAGCTCCCTAGCGCGCACAGATACGCAGTATTTT. Translation gives CASSSLARTDTQYF.

The chain couples TRBV5-1 to TRBJ1-2; maybe TRBD1 (6 bases). This CDR3 has 14 residues. Germline values: CDR1 SGHRS, CDR2 YFSETQ. Trimming removed 4 bases from V and 2 bases from J, with 12 bases in between. The CDR3 is CASSREGGNYGYTF. CDR3 in DNA: TGCGCCAGCAGCCGGGAGGGGGGCAACTATGGCTACACCTTC.

The chain is built from TRBV27 and TRBJ2-3; 11 nucleotides agree with TRBD2. With V trimmed by 4 bases and J by 0 bases, 12 bases remained unmatched. Germline V gene lookup returns CDR1 MNHEY and CDR2 SMNVEV (reference sequence). This CDR3 comprises 19 residues. The CDR3 DNA reads as TGTGCCAGCAGTTCACTAGCGGGAGCCCCTAAAACTAGCACAGATACGCAGTATTTT. Translation gives CASSSLAGAPKTSTDTQYF.

This clone appeared a few times. This rearrangement joins TRBV5-4 to TRBJ1-1; D not resolved. The CDR3 has 12 residues. Germline loops: CDR1 SGHNT, CDR2 YYREEE (reference sequence). Trimming took 0 bases from V and 6 from J, leaving 6 bases between them. The CDR3 DNA reads TGTGCCAGCAGCTTGGACAGTGCTGAAGCTTTCTTT. Protein: CASSLDSAEAFF.

The CDR3 coding sequence is TGTGCCAGCTCACCACTATCGACTAGCGGAGGAGGGGAGACCCAGTACTTC. As protein: CASSPLSTSGGGETQYF. V and J are TRBV18 and TRBJ2-5; 9 positions match TRBD2. V lost 1 base to trimming and J lost 5 bases; unmatched junction nucleotides: 11. The germline V gene has CDR1 KGHSH and CDR2 LQKENI. CDR3 length equals 17 residues.

The rearrangement uses TRBV21-1 and TRBJ2-7; the tabulated D call, TRBD1, remains unverified against the DNA. TRBV21-1 is a listed pseudogene. This CDR3 has 24 residues. CDR3 protein: CASSYYRDRECWVFSGDTAYEQYF. The CDR3 DNA sequence: TGTGCCAGCAGCTACTACCGGGACAGGGAGTGTTGGGTATTTAGCGGGGACACAGCCTACGAGCAGTACTTC.

In its sample, this clone was seen once. The V call is TRBV7-2, the J call TRBJ2-1, with D perhaps being TRBD1 or TRBD2 (5 bases each). The CDR3 has 13 amino acids. V lost 1 base, J lost 12 bases, and 13 bases lay in between. Germline assignment: CDR1 SGHTA and CDR2 FQGNSA. The CDR3 region has the DNA TGTGCCAGCAGCTTAGAGGTTTTGGGACCGCAGTTCTTC. Translating it yields CASSLEVLGPQFF.

This chain connects TRBV20-1 to TRBJ2-1; D not certain. Looked up from germline, CDR1 is DFQATT and CDR2 is SNEGSKA (reference sequence). The V end was cut by 5 bases, the J end by 5 bases, with 4 bases between. The length of the CDR3 is 10 residues. The CDR3 reads CSAEHNEQFF. The CDR3 nucleotides are TGCAGTGCTGAACACAATGAGCAGTTCTTC.

This chain uses TRBV5-1 with TRBJ2-7; TRBD2 aligns across 12 bases. Trimming at V came to 4 bases and at J to 3 bases, leaving 11 bases not matched to a gene. The CDR3 loop spans 17 amino acids. Germline V gives CDR1 SGHRS, CDR2 YFSETQ. The CDR3 loop is CASSDAPTTSGSYEQYF. The CDR3 DNA sequence: TGCGCCAGCAGCGACGCCCCCACGACTAGCGGGAGCTACGAGCAGTACTTC.

This chain connects TRBV9 to TRBJ1-3, with D perhaps TRBD1 (6 bases). The CDR3 sequence is 17 residues long. Between the trimmed V and J ends, which lost 0 bases and 4 bases, there was a span of 17 bases. CDR1 and CDR2 (germline): SGDLS, YYNGEE. This chain's CDR3 is CASSVGGGRIVGNTIYF. The DNA of the CDR3 is TGTGCCAGCAGCGTAGGAGGGGGACGGATTGTAGGAAACACCATATATTTT.

The V and J genes are TRBV9 and TRBJ2-1; TRBD1 aligns across 8 bases. This CDR3 contains 16 residues. CDR1 is SGDLS and CDR2 is YYNGEE in the germline V gene. The V and J ends lost 0 bases and 6 bases, in that order; junction bases with no gene match: 8. CDR3 nucleotide sequence: TGTGCCAGCAGCGTAGTTCCGGGACAGGTTGCCAATGAGCAGTTCTTC. Translated, it gives CASSVVPGQVANEQFF.

J is TRBJ2-2 and V is TRBV2; 7 positions match TRBD2. CDR1 is SNHLY and CDR2 is FYNNEI in the germline V gene. V lost 6 bases to trimming and J lost 7 bases; unmatched junction nucleotides: 8. The CDR3 is 14 residues long. DNA of the CDR3: TGTGCCAGCAGCCGAACGGGGGACTACGGGGAGCTGTTTTTT. Its translation: CASSRTGDYGELFF.

The J gene is TRBJ2-7, the V gene TRBV7-9; 8 bases are a match to TRBD2. Germline CDR1 and CDR2: SEHNR and FQNEAQ (reference sequence). The trim removed 5 bases at V and 2 bases at J, leaving 8 bases unmatched. The CDR3 extends over 15 amino acids. The CDR3 spells CASSPGGGGTYEQYF. The CDR3 DNA reads as TGTGCCAGCAGCCCCGGCGGCGGGGGGACCTACGAGCAGTACTTC.

The V gene is TRBV5-5, the J gene TRBJ2-7; TRBD2 agrees at 9 bases. Per the germline V gene, CDR1 is SGHKS and CDR2 is YYEKEE (reference sequence). Losses at the gene ends were 3 bases for V and 2 bases for J; bases not matched to a gene: 6. The CDR3 runs to 15 residues. CDR3 bases: TGTGCCAGCAGCTCCCAGCTAGCGGGGACCTACGAGCAGTACTTC. This codes for CASSSQLAGTYEQYF.

This rearrangement joins TRBV7-2 to TRBJ2-5; D tentatively fits TRBD1 or TRBD2 (5 bases each). The germline V gene has CDR1 SGHTA and CDR2 FQGNSA. V lost 5 bases and J lost 4, with 20 bases in between. This CDR3 has 16 amino acids. The CDR3 loop is CASSLGLRWGIETQYF. Here the CDR3 DNA reads TGTGCCAGCAGCCTTGGACTGCGGTGGGGGATAGAGACCCAGTACTTC.

The rearrangement uses TRBV29-1 and TRBJ2-5; 7 bases align to TRBD2. V lost 6 bases and J lost 1; bases outside the gene matches: 5. CDR3 length: 13 residues. From germline, CDR1 is SQVTM and CDR2 ANQGSEA. The CDR3 region is CSVGRLAQETQYF. CDR3 in DNA: TGCAGCGTGGGAAGACTAGCCCAAGAGACCCAGTACTTC. Looking up the rest from reference TRBV29-1 and TRBJ2-5 gives the full variable domain: SAVISQKPSRDICQRGTSLTIQCQVDSQVTMMFWYRQQPGQSLTLIATANQGSEATYESGFVIDKFPISRPNLTFSTLTVSNMSPEDSSIYLCSVGRLAQETQYFGPGTRLLVL.

Points on this clone: At the DNA level, this CDR3 is encoded by other sequences in the same sample as well. The chain recombines TRBV28 with TRBJ2-2; 8 positions match TRBD1. The CDR3 contains 14 residues. V lost 8 bases and J lost 3; bases outside the gene matches: 5. CDR1 and CDR2 (germline): MDHEN, SYDVKM. The DNA of the CDR3 is TGTGCCAGCTCTTCAGGGGGCTACACCGGGGAGCTGTTTTTT. This codes for CASSSGGYTGELFF.

The chain couples TRBV29-1 to TRBJ2-7; D remains unclear. Germline V gene data show CDR1 as SQVTM and CDR2 as ANQGSEA. CDR3 length equals 11 residues. V lost 6 bases and J 5 bases, leaving 11 bases between the germline ends. DNA of the CDR3: TGCAGCGTCCGGACCCTTAACGAGCAGTACTTC. It yields the protein CSVRTLNEQYF.

The CDR3 nucleotides read TGTGCCAGCAGCCTCAGGGGGGGTCAGCCCCAGCATTTT. Translated, it gives CASSLRGGQPQHF. V is TRBV11-2 and J is TRBJ1-5, with 7 positions matching TRBD1. CDR1 and CDR2 from the germline V gene are SGHAT and FQNNGV. Trimming took 5 bases from V and 6 from J; bases not matched to a gene: 4. This CDR3 has 13 amino acids.